Listed here is a single T cell receptor beta chain. Its antigen is undetermined. These data originate in a study of T cells in Graves' hyperthyroidism and ophthalmopathy. General observations from the study: Most thyroid clonotypes with frequency above 0.001 were detected in blood.

The CDR3 sequence is 15 residues long. V dropped 2 bases and J dropped 3; count of bases not matched to a gene: 5. Germline CDR1 reads PRHDT; CDR2 reads FYEKMQ (reference sequence). TCR beta CDR3 sequences were amplified from RNA transcripts. When the TCR CDR3 underwent first-round RT-PCR, the HTBI primer set was used. MiXCR, applied by TCRdb to the multiplex PCR reads, yields one record per CDR3 protein. This sample has about 840,000 distinct CDR3 sequences, with over 35% found just once. Source material: blood. This clonotype was sampled from a man aged 18 to 29 with Graves' hyperthyroidism. The J gene is TRBJ2-7, the V gene TRBV13; 9 bases fit TRBD1. The CDR3 nucleotides are TGTGCCAGCAGCTTATCCAAGACAGGGGGCTACGAGCAGTACTTC. This translates into CASSLSKTGGYEQYF.